This T cell receptor beta chain was sequenced for a study of cytomegalovirus exposure and HLA in healthy donors. Both 60 Vbeta primers and 13 Jbeta primers went into the PCR. The data were produced by immunoSEQ multiplex PCR, yet TCRdb's version contains in-frame clones alone and is incomplete. The sample consists of 100,000 to 150,000 clones, 80% of them appearing once. The CDR3 consists of 13 residues. The V and J ends lost 7 bases and 7 bases respectively, with 17 bases between them. CDR1 is MNHEY and CDR2 is SMNVEV in the germline V gene (reference sequence). The receptor's source is a man in his forties in good health and CMV-seronegative. Sequencing was carried out using PBMCs. The chain links TRBV27 to TRBJ2-7; D possibly corresponds to TRBD2 (6 bases). The CDR3 spells CASTGGTVSEQYF. DNA of the CDR3: TGTGCCAGCACCGGCGGGACTGTCTCAGAGCAGTACTTC.